This T cell receptor beta chain was profiled in a study of blood T cells in healthy people across ages. Study conclusions and caveats: Long-lived donors had more naive CD4+ cells and higher diversity than aged donors. Roughly linear age-related decline in beta diversity appeared, significant by age about 40.

This clonotype has a handful of counts. The antigen is unknown. Alongside a J-beta primer mix, a sample-barcoded 5' primer served in a second PCR lasting about 7 to 12 cycles. TCRdb passed the 5' RACE reads through MiXCR, listing each CDR3 protein once. The table has 590,000 or so distinct CDR3 sequences, approximately 30% seen once. The CDR3 covers 13 residues. The junction had 4 bases not matched to a gene; V was cut back by 7 bases and J by 2 bases. The germline CDR1 and CDR2 sequences are DFQATT and SNEGSKA (reference sequence). Donors each provided 8 to 10 milliliters of peripheral blood. Per sample, at least 5.5 micrograms of total RNA were extracted.

This TCR came from a woman older than 75 in good health. V and J are TRBV20-1 and TRBJ1-1; 10 bases agree with TRBD1. The specimen sequenced was blood. The chain's CDR3 is CSVRTGGNTEAFF. CDR3 nucleotide sequence: TGCAGTGTTCGGACAGGGGGAAACACTGAAGCTTTCTTT.